The present entry profiles one TCR beta chain with its context. Its antigen is not identified. This sample was taken from a study of OX40 agonist ivuxolimab in advanced cancers. At the level of the study: The mean age was approximately 60 years, ranging from about 20 to 79, with approximately 83% of participants male.

Drawing of blood for sampling happened at baseline, at cycle 4 day 1, and at cycle 7 day 1. Study-wide results and limits: Normalized T-cell clonal expansion was also low in a subset of nonresponders. Clonal expansion among partial responders at 0.1-3.0 mg/kg ranked near the lowest.

The data were produced by immunoSEQ multiplex PCR, yet TCRdb's version contains in-frame clones alone and is incomplete. The sample contains approximately 47,000 clones, about 81% of which appear only once. Trimming at V came to 4 bases and at J to 4 bases, leaving 7 bases not matched to a gene. Germline CDR1 is MNHNY and CDR2 is SVGAGI (reference sequence). The CDR3 totals 15 residues. This specimen was CD4+ or CD8+ T cells sorted from blood, taken in a trial of the OX40 agonist ivuxolimab. The chain links TRBV6-6 to TRBJ1-2, with 9 bases lining up with TRBD1. The sequence derives from an adult with an advanced solid tumor such as melanoma, head and neck, liver or kidney cancer. The CDR3 sequence is CASSSQQGAGYGYTF. CDR3 coding DNA: TGTGCCAGCAGTTCCCAACAGGGGGCAGGCTATGGCTACACCTTC.